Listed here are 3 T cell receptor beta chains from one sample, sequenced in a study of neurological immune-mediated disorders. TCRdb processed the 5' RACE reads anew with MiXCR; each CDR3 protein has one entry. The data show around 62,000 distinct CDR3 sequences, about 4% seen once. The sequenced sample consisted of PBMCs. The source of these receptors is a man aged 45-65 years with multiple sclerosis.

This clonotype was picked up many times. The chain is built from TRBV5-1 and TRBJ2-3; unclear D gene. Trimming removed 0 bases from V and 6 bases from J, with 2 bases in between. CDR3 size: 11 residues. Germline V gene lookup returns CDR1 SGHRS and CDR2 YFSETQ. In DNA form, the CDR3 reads TGCGCCAGCAGCTTGGTTGATACGCAGTATTTT. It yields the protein CASSLVDTQYF.

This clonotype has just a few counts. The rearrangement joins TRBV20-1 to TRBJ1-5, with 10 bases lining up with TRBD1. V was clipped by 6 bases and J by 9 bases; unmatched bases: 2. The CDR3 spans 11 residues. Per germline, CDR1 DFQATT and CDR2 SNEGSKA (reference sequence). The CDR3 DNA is TGCAGTGCCTGGGACAGGGGGCCCCAGCATTTT. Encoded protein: CSAWDRGPQHF.

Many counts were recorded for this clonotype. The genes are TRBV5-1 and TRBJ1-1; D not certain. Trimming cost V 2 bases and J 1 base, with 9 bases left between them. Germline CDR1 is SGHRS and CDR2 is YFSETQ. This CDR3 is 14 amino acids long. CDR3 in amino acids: CASSFLSENTEAFF. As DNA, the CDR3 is TGCGCCAGCAGCTTCCTCTCCGAGAACACTGAAGCTTTCTTT.